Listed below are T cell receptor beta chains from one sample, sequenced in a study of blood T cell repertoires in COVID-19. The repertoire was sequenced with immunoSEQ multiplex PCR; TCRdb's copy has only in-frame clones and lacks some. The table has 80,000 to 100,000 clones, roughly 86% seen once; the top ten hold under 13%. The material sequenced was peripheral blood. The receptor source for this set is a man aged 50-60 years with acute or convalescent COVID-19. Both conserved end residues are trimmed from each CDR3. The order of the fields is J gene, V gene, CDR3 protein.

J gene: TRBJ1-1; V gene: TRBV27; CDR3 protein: ASSSLTLSIPNTEAF
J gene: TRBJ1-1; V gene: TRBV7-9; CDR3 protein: ASSTGSTEAF
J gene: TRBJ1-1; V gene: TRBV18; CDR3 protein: ASSPPRQNTEAF
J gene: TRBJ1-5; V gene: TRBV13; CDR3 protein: ASSLGLTGDTQPQH
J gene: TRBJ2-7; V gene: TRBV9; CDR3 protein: ASSVAFATYEQY
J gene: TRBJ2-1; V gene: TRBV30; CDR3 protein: AWSVSGLANNEQF
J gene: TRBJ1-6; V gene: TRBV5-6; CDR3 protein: ASSLVAVDNSPLH
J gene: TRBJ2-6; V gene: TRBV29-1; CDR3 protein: SVKNEPPGANVLT
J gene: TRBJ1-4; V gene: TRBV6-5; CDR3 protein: ASRGGPATNEKLF
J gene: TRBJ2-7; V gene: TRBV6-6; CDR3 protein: ASSLRYRLAGGDGGEQY
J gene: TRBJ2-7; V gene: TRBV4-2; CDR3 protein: ASSQLTSGAPYEQY
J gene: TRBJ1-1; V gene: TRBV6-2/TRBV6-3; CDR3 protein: ASSYPSGQGGTEAF
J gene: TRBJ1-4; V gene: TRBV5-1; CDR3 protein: ASSSGSGVTNEKLF
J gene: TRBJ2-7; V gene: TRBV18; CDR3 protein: ASSSGQSNEQY
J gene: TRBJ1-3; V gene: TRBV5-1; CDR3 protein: ASSYGISGNTIY
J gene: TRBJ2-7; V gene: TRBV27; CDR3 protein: ASSLSPGGGYEQY
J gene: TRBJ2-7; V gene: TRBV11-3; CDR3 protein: ASSVGQLYEQY
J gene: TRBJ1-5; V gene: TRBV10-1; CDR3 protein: ASGTGSGQPQH
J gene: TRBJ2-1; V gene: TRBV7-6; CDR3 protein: ASSSSSGSEQF
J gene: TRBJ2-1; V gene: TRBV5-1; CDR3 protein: ASSLAPTSGSDEQF
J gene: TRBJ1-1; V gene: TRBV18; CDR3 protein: ASSIGSGNTEAF
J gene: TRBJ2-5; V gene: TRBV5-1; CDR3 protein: ASSSGLAGGPRVETQY
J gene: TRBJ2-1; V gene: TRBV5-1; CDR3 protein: ASRGTGGPYNEQF
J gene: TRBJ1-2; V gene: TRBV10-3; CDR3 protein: AISEQGQGGYT
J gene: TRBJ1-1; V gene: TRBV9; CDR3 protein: ASSVQGGGEAF
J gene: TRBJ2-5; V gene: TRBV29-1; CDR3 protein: SALTGRGETQY
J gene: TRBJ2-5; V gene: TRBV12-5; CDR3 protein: ASGLVAATQY
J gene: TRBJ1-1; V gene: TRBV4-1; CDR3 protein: ASSRRGWDDTEAF
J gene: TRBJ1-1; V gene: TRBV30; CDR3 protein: AWSGHLNTEAF
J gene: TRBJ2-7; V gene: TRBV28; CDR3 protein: ASSRTSGAYEQY
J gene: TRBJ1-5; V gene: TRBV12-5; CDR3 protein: ASGSGQGRGNQPQH
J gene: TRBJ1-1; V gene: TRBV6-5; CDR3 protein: ASFQGVMNTEAF
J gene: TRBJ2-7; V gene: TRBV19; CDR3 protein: ASGTGWDYEQY
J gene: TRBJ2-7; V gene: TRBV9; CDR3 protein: ASSGDRGPYEQY
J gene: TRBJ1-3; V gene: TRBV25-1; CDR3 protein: ASSSTTGTGGDTIY
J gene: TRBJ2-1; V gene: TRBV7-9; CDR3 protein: ASSDGLASNEQF
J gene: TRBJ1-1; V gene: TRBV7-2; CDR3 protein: ASSLGPGITEAF
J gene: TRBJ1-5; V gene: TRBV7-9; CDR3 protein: ASSPSGDGEQPQH
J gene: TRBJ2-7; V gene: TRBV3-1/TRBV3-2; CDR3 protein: ASSQDPGQQPWYEQY
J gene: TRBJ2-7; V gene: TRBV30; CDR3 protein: AWGTGTTYEQY
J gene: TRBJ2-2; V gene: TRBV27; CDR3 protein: ASSFNPRRGTGELF
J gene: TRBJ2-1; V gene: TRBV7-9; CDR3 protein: ASLMGGNEQF
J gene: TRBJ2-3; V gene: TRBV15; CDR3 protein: ATSIAALTDTQY
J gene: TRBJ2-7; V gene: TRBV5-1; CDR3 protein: ASSFGQGVGEQY
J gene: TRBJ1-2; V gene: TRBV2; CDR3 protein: ASVKADRDYGYT
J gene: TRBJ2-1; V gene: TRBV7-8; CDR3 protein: ASSWTSGSTEQF
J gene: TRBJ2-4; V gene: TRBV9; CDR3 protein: ASSVGDNLGAKNIQY
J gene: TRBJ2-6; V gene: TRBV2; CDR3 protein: ASSVGLAAGANVLT
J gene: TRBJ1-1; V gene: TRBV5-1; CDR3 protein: ASSLGQQNTEAF
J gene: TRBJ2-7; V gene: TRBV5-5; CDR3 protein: ASSLLQSSYEQY
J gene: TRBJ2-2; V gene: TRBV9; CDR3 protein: ASEQGWMGYTGELF
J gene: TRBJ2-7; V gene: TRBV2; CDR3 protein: ASVPEQGARYEQY
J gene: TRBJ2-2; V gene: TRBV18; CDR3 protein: ASSQQNSYTNTGELF
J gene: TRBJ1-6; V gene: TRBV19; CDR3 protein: ASSKFTGVGNSPLH